Sequencing of this T cell receptor beta chain was carried out in a study of CD8 T cells in Susac syndrome (dated by TCRdb to between 2018 and 2021). Background for the entire study: Among the sequenced Susac syndrome patients, 5 or 6 had clinically active disease and 8 or 9 were in clinical remission. Susac syndrome patients were therapy-naive, on corticosteroids (some also receiving IVIg), or on IVIg alone at blood withdrawal. The study used repertoire sequencing to test whether antigen drove CD8+ T cell activation and differentiation in Susac syndrome.

A remark on this clonotype: Its antigen remains unidentified. The sample holds no much larger clone one base away, and base qualities are not on file.

Points the paper makes about the study in general: The CD4+ T cell repertoire of patients with Susac syndrome showed no detectable clonal expansion. The number of individuals in the TCR sequencing and HLA analysis was acknowledged as relatively small.

V and J are truncated by 5 bases and 6 bases respectively, leaving an intervening sequence of 13 bases. The cysteine opens and the phenylalanine closes a CDR3 of 12 amino acids. Only CDR3 DNA remains: 36 bases, in frame from the first base. Sequences GTSNPN (CDR1) and SVGIG (CDR2) are obtained from the germline V gene (reference sequence). RNA was extracted using the RNeasy kit, and about 0.45 to 1 ug of the RNA was reverse transcribed with random hexamers. The immunoSEQ multiplex PCR assay, which covers 54 Vbeta and 13 Jbeta segments, was used to amplify TCR beta CDR3 regions. PCR amplification bias was corrected using a synthetic template baseline for primer optimization and computational correction. Under the source paper's analysis protocol: Reads were assigned to V, D and J genes according to IMGT and analyzed in immunoSEQ Analyzer, with only productive sequences retained. Clonality was computed as one minus Shannon entropy normalized by log2 of the number of productive unique sequences. For each patient and control, public and private clones were evaluated among the 100 most prevalent clones. Clones were defined as Susac-specific when absent from the healthy and MS cohorts, from 1052 published viral clones and from other ImmuneACCESS disease sequences. In-frame beta chains were kept once TCRdb had trimmed the public reads at Q25 with fastp and called clones with MiXCR. All rows with the same CDR3 protein become a single entry with the most common DNA and genes. The V and J calls shown here were made by TCRdb, not taken from the authors' results. Recorded for this sample are more than 200,000 distinct CDR3 sequences; about 95% of them occurred a single time. The ten largest clones represent 0.15% of the sample.

Peripheral blood CD8+ and CD4+ T cells from healthy donors, Susac syndrome patients and multiple sclerosis patients were profiled using high-throughput TCR beta sequencing. Susac syndrome patients met recently defined diagnostic criteria for definite or probable disease. CD8+ TEMRA cells were enriched by FACS, while bulk CD8+ and CD4+ T cells were purified by magnetic negative isolation. Blood was collected in EDTA tubes and processed within 24 hours, with PBMCs isolated through density gradient centrifugation. PBMCs intended for TCR sequencing were cryopreserved in liquid nitrogen and thawed later in a water bath at 37 degrees C. A purity of at least 90% was achieved for sorted or isolated CD4+, CD8+ and CD8+ TEMRA cells.

This TCR derives from a human donor with Susac syndrome. The chain employs TRBV30 and TRBJ1-1, with the D gene too uncertain to name. Source material: CD4+ T cells from PBMCs. CDR3 protein: CAWDREGSEAFF. The nucleotides are TGTGCCTGGGATAGGGAAGGTTCTGAAGCTTTCTTT.